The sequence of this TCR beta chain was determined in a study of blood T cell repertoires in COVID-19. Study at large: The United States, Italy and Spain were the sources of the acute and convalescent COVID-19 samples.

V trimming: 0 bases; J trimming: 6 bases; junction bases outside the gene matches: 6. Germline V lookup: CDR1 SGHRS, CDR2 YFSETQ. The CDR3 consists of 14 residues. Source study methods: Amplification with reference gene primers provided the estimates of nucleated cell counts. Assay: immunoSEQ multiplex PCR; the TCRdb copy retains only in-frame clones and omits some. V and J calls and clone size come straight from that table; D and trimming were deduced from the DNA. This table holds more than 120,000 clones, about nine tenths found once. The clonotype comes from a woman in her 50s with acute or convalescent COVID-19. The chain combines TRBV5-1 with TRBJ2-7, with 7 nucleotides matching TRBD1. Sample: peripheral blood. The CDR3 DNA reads TGCGCCAGCAGCTTGGACAGGGGTTTTGGCGAGCAGTACTTC. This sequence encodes CASSLDRGFGEQYF.